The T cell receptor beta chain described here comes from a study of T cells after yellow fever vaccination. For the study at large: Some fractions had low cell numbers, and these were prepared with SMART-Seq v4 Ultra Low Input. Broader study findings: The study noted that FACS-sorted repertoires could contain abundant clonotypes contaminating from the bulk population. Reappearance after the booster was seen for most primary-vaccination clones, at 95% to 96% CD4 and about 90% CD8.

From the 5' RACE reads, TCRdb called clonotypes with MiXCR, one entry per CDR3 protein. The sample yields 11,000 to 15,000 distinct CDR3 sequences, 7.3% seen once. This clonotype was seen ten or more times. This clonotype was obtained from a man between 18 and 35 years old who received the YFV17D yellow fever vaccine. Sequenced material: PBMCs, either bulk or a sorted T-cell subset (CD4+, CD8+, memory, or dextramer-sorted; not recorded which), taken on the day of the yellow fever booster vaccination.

The CDR3 DNA is TGTGCCAGCAGTTTCTTTCCGAGCACAGATACGCAGTATTTT. The encoded protein is CASSFFPSTDTQYF. The genes are TRBV12-3 or TRBV12-4 and TRBJ2-3, with no clear D. Trimming removed 3 bases from V and 0 bases from J, with 7 bases in between. The CDR3 runs to 14 residues.